The T cell receptor beta chain described here comes from a study of OX40 agonist ivuxolimab in advanced cancers. About the study: From roughly 20 to 90 years was the age range, with a mean of approximately 58 years, and about 78% were male. Overall study findings and caveats: Clonal expansion among partial responders at 0.1-3.0 mg/kg ranked near the lowest.

CDR3 length: 10 residues. Trimming shortened V by 6 bases and J by 11 bases, and 10 bases separated the two germline ends. In germline, CDR1 is MRHNA, CDR2 SNTAGT. As concerns this clone: Antigen unknown.

Measured with immunoSEQ multiplex PCR; TCRdb has only the in-frame clones, and not every one. The data hold about 13,000 clones, with around 80% observed a single time. The origin of this receptor is an adult with an advanced solid tumor such as melanoma, head and neck, liver or kidney cancer. This specimen was CD4+ or CD8+ T cells sorted from blood, taken in a trial of the OX40 agonist ivuxolimab. The chain uses TRBV6-4 and TRBJ1-1, with D unclear. This chain's CDR3 is CASSHSYAFF. CDR3 bases: TGTGCCAGCAGCCACTCGTATGCTTTCTTT.